The subject of this entry is one TCR beta chain. No antigen is known for it. Base-call qualities are not available, and no considerably larger clone is one nucleotide away. These data come from a study of T cell responses to AZD1222 COVID-19 vaccine (dated by TCRdb to 2020 to 2023). Concerning the study at large: Because spike-specific TCR depth and breadth did not differ between the two schedules, AZD1222 recipients who got a second dose at roughly 4 weeks were pooled with those who got a second dose at roughly 12 weeks. Trial participants were enrolled by age into subgroups of 18-55, 56-69 and 70-plus years, and 148, 28 and 57 TCR-sequenced participants, respectively, were included in these subgroups. TCR sequencing covered some 240 trial participants: 200 to 220 given two doses of AZD1222 and 26 given two doses of MenACWY control vaccine. Results the study describes overall, beyond this receptor: Participants were mostly white British and included more females than males, and it was suggested by the authors that clonal diversity may have been underestimated. In the small 56-69-year group, the increase in depth fell short of significance, most likely because of low power. CD4 TCRs associated with the vaccine covered the entire spike protein, and the dominant responses were in regions 160-218 and 743-854. Epitopes outside the regions mutated in the B.1.351 and B.1.1.7 variants were reportedly recognized by nearly half of the unique spike-specific TCRs. Because no day 14 peak-response samples were available, repertoires were characterized only after the peak T cell response. Spike-specific TCR breadth and depth rose significantly after two AZD1222 doses compared with day 0 and with MenACWY recipients. Conclusions about previously exposed vaccinees were limited because only six or seven AZD1222 recipients were SARS-CoV-2 seropositive at baseline.

The CDR3 regions of human TCRbeta chains were subjected to immunosequencing. For the original study's pipeline: TCRs in the repertoires were compared against a reference library of SARS-CoV-2-specific TCRs that had been generated with the MIRA antigen-specificity platform. Breadth was defined as the fraction of unique TCRs that were SARS-CoV-2-associated. Depth was defined as the fraction of total T cells that were SARS-CoV-2-associated. Using the MIRA data, every spike-specific TCR was mapped to the spike region that the TCR reacted to and assigned to either a CD4 or a CD8 class. Log10-transformed breadth and depth values were compared by one-way ANOVA with Sidak's multiple comparisons tests. Held by TCRdb, this immuneACCESS table contains in-frame sequences only and omits some clones. Under half of the omission traces to an unresolved V gene where checked; the cause of the rest is unknown. V, J and clone size are those of that table, while D and trimming were read from the DNA. Across this sample there are more than 150,000 clones, with 80% to 90% seen only once. The ten largest clones represent under 8% of the sample.

At the junction V is shortened by 7 bases and J by 5 bases, with 10 bases in between. Spanning cysteine to phenylalanine, the CDR3 consists of 13 amino acids. Of all the DNA, just the CDR3 is kept, 39 bases in frame from base 1. CDR1 and CDR2 (SGHRS, YFSETQ) derive from the germline V gene. According to the study, the label for this sample's time point signals: baseline before first vaccination. Samples from vaccinated people were obtained from the UK trials COV001 and COV002, which included a single-blind randomized controlled phase 2/3 trial of AZD1222 (ChAdOx1 nCoV-19) in healthy adults. Trial participant PBMC samples were collected at day 0 and day 28 after the second dose for TCRbeta chain sequencing.

The receptor was isolated from an adult in good health. The chain links TRBV5-1 with TRBJ1-6; the best D guess is TRBD1, with 5 bases matching. The source was peripheral blood, collected on day 0 of AZD1222 vaccination. The sequenced DNA: TGCGCCAGCCGGGGCCCAGATAATTCACCCCTCCACTTT. Its coded protein is CASRGPDNSPLHF.